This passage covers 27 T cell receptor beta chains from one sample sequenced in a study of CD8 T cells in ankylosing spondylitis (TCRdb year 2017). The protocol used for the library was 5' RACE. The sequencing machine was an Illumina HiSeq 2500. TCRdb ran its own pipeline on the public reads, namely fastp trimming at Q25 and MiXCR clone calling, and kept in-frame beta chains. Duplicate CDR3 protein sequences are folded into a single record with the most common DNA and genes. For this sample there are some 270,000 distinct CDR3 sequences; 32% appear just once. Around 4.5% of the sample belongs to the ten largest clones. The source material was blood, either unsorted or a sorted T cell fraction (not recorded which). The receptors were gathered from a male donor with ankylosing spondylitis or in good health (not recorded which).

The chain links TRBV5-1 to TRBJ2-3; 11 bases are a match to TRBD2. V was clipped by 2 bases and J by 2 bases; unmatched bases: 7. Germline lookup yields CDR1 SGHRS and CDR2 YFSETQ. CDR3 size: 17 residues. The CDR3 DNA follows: TGCGCCAGCAGCTTTGAAGAGACTAGCGGGGACACAGATACGCAGTATTTT. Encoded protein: CASSFEETSGDTDTQYF.

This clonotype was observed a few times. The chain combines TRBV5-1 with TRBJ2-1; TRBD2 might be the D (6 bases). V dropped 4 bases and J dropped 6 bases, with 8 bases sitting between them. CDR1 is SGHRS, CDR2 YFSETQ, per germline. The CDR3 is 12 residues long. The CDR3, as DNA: TGCGCCAGCAGCCGGGACTTCAATGAGCAGTTCTTC. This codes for CASSRDFNEQFF.

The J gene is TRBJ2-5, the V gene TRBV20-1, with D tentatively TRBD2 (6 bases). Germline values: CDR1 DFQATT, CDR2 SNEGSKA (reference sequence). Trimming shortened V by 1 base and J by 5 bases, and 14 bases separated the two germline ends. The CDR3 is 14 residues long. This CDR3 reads CSARVLRGLETQYF. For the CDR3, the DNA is TGCAGTGCTAGAGTCTTGCGGGGCTTGGAGACCCAGTACTTC.

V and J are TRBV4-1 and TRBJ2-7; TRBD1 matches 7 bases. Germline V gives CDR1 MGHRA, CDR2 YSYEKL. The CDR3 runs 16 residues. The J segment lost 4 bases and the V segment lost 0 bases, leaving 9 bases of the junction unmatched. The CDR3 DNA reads TGCGCCAGCAGCCAAGATCTATCCACAGGGGCGTACGAGCAGTACTTC. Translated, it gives CASSQDLSTGAYEQYF.

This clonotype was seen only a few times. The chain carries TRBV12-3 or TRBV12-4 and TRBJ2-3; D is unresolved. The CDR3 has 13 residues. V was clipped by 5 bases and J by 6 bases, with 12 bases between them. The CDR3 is CASSLRGRDTQYF. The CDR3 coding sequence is TGTGCCAGCAGTCTCCGAGGACGGGATACGCAGTATTTT.

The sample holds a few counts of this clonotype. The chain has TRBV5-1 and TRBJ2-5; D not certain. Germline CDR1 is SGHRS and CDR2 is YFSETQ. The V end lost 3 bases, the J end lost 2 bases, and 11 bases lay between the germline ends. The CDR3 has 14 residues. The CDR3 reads CASSSWGMQETQYF. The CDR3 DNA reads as TGCGCCAGCAGCTCGTGGGGAATGCAAGAGACCCAGTACTTC.

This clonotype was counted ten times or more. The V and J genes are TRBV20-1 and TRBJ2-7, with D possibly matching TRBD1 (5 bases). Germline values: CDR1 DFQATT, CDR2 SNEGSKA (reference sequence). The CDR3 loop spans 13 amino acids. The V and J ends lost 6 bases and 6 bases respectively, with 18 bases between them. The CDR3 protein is CSARQQGGFEQYF. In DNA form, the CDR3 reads TGCAGTGCCCGCCAGCAGGGTGGATTCGAGCAGTACTTC.

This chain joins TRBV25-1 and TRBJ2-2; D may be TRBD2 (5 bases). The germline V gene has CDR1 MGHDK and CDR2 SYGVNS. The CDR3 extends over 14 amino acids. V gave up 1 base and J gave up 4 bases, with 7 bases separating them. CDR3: CASSEWAGTGELFF. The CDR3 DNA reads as TGTGCCAGCAGTGAATGGGCGGGCACCGGGGAGCTGTTTTTT.

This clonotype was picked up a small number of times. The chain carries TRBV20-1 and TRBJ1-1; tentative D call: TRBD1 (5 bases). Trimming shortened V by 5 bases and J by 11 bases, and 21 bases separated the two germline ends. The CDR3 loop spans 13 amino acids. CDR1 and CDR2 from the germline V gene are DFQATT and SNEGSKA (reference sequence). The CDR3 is CSAPKPGGSPAFF. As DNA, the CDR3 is TGCAGTGCTCCTAAACCGGGGGGTAGTCCGGCTTTCTTT.

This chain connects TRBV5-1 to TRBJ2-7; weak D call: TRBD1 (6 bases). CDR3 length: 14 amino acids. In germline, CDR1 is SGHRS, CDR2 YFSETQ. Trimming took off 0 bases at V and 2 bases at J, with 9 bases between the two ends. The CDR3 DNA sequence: TGCGCCAGCAGCTTGGCAGGGGTTACCTACGAGCAGTACTTC. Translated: CASSLAGVTYEQYF.

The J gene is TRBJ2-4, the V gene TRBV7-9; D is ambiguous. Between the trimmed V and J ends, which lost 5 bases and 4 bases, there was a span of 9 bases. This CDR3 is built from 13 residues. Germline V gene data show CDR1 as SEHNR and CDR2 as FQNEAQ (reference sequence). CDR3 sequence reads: CASSPRTKNIQYF. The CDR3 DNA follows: TGTGCCAGCAGCCCCCGGACGAAAAACATTCAGTACTTC.

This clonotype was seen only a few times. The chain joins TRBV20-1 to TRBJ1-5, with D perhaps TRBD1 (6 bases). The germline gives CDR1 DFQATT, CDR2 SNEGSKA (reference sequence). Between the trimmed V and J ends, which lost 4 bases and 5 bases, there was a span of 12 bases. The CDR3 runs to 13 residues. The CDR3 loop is CSAILTGDQPQHF. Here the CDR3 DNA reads TGCAGTGCTATATTGACAGGCGATCAGCCCCAGCATTTT.

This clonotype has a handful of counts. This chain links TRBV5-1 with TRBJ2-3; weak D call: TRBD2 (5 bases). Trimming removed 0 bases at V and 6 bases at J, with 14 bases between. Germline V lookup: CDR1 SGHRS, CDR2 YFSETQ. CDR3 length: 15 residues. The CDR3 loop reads CASSLELVGGDTQYF. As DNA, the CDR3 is TGCGCCAGCAGCTTGGAATTGGTTGGAGGCGATACGCAGTATTTT.

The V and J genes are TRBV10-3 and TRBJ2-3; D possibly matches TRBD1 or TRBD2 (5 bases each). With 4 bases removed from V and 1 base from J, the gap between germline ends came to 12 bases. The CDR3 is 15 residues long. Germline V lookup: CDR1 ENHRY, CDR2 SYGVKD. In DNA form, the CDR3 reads TGTGCCATCAGTGGGGGGTGGGAAGGCACAGATACGCAGTATTTT. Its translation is CAISGGWEGTDTQYF.

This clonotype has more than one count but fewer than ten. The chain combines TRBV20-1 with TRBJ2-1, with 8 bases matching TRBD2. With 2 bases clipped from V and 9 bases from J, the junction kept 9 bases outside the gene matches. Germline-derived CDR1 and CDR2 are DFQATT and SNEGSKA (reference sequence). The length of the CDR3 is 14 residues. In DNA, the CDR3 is TGCAGTGCTAGAATCGAGGGACTAGTCGGTGAGCAGTTCTTC. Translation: CSARIEGLVGEQFF.

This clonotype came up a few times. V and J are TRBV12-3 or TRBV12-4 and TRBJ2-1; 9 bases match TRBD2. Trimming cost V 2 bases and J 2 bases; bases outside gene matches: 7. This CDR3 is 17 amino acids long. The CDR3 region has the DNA TGTGCCAGCAGTTTAAGTGGTAGCGGGGGCCCCTACAATGAGCAGTTCTTC. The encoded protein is CASSLSGSGGPYNEQFF.

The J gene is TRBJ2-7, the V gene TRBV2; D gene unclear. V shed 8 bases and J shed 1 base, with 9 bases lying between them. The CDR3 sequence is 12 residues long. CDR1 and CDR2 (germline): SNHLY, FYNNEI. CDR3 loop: CASLGTSYEQYF. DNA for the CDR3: TGTGCCAGCCTAGGAACGTCCTACGAGCAGTACTTC.

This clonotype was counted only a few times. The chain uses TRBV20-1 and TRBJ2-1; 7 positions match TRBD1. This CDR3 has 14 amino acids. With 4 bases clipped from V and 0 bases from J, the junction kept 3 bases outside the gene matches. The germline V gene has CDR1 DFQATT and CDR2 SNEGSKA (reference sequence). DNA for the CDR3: TGCAGTGCTACAAGGACAGGCTCCTACAATGAGCAGTTCTTC. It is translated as CSATRTGSYNEQFF.

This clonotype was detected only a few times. CDR3 nucleotide sequence: TGTGCCAGCAGCTCTACAGCCTCCTACGAGCAGTACTTC. Protein sequence: CASSSTASYEQYF. The chain links TRBV12-3 or TRBV12-4 to TRBJ2-7; no clear D gene. The V gene lost 6 bases and the J gene lost 0 bases, with 9 bases spanning the gap. The length of the CDR3 is 13 residues.

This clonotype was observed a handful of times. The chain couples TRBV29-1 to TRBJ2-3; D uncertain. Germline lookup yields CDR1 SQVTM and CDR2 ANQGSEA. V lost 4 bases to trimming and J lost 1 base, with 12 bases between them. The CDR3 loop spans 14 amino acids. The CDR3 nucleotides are TGCAGCGTTGCCCAAGGATGGGGCACAGATACGCAGTATTTT. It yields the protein CSVAQGWGTDTQYF.

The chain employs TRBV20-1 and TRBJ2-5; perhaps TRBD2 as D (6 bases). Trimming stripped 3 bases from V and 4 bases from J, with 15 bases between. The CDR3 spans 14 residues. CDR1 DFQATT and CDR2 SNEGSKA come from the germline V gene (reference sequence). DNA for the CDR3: TGCAGTGCTAGTGATTTCCCGGGGGTAGAGACCCAGTACTTC. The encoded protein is CSASDFPGVETQYF.

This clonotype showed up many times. In DNA, the CDR3 is TGTGCCAGCTCAAATACCCCTCCGGGACAATATGGCTACACCTTC. It encodes CASSNTPPGQYGYTF. The rearrangement links TRBV6-1 to TRBJ1-2; D is perhaps TRBD1 (6 bases). Germline-derived CDR1 and CDR2 are MNHNS and SASEGT. Trimming took 8 bases from V and 5 from J, leaving 21 bases between them. The CDR3 is made up of 15 amino acids.

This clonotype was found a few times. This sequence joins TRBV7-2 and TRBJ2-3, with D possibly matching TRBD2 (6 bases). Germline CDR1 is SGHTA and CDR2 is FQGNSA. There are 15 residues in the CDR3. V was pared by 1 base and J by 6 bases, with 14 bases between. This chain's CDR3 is CASSLEGAGMDTQYF. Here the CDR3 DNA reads TGTGCCAGCAGCTTAGAGGGTGCGGGGATGGATACGCAGTATTTT.

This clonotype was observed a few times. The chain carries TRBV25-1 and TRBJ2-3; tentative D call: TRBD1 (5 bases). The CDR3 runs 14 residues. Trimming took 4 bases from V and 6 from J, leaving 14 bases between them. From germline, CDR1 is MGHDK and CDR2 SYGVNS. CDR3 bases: TGTGCCAGCAGTGGGGGCGGCCCAGGGGATACGCAGTATTTT. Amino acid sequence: CASSGGGPGDTQYF.

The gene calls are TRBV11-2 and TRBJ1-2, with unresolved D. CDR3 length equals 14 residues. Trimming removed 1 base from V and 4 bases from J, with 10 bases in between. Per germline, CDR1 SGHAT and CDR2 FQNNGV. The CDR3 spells CASSLAGHSYGYTF. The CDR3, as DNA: TGTGCCAGCAGCTTAGCCGGGCATTCCTATGGCTACACCTTC. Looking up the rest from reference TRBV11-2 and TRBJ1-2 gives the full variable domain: EAGVAQSPRYKIIEKRQSVAFWCNPISGHATLYWYQQILGQGPKLLIQFQNNGVVDDSQLPKDRFSAERLKGVDSTLKIQPAKLEDSAVYLCASSLAGHSYGYTFGSGTRLTVV.

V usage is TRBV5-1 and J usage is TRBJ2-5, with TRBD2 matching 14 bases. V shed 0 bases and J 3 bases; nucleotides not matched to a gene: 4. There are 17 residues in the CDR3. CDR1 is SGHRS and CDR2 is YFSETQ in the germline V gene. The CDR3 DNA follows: TGCGCCAGCAGCTTGGCACCGGGACTAGCGGGGGAAGAGACCCAGTACTTC. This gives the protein CASSLAPGLAGEETQYF.

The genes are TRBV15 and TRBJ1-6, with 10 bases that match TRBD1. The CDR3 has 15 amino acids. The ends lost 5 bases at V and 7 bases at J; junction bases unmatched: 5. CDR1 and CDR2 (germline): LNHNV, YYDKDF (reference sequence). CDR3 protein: CATSGGTGANSPLHF. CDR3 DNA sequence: TGTGCCACCAGCGGAGGGACAGGGGCGAATTCACCCCTCCACTTT.